The clone carrying this TCR beta chain has a count of ten or more. Antigen: not known. The V and J ends lost 6 bases and 4 bases, in that order; junction bases with no gene match: 9. The germline gives CDR1 SQVTM, CDR2 ANQGSEA. The CDR3 contains 15 residues. The data derive from a study of HIV-infected patients and healthy controls. General observations from the study: Healthy controls carried many MAIT alpha-chain CDR3s, while HIV+ repertoires had few.

No cell fractionation was done, so the repertoire covers all unsorted peripheral blood T cells. Reverse transcription used approximately 500 ng RNA and constant-region primers for alpha and beta. Each of the alpha and beta chains got its own library through chain-specific third strand synthesis with indices. TCRdb called the 5' RACE reads again in MiXCR, with one record for every CDR3 protein. The repertoire holds under 8,500 distinct CDR3 sequences, with approximately 9.9% as singletons. The chain recombines TRBV29-1 with TRBJ2-1; 10 bases fit TRBD2. The source material was blood, sampled before antiretroviral therapy. This receptor was identified in an adult with HIV infection. CDR3 coding DNA: TGCAGCGTGGACTCCGGGACTAGCGCTTACAATGAGCAGTTCTTC. This sequence encodes CSVDSGTSAYNEQFF.